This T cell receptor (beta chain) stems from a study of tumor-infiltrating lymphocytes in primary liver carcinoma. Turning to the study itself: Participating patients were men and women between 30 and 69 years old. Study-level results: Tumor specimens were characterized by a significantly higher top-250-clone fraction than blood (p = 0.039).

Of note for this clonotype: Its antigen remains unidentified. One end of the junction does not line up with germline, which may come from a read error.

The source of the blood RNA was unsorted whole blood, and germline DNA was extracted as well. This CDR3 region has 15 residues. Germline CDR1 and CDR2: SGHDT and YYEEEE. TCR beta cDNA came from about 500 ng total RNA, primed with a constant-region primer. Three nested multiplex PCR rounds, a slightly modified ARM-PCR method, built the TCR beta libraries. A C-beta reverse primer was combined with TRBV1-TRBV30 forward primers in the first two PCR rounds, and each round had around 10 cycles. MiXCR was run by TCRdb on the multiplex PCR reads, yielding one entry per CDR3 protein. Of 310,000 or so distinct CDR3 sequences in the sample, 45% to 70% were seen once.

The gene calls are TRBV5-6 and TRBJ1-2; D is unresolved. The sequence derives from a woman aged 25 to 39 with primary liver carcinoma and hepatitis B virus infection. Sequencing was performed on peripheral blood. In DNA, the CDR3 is TGTGTCAGCAGCTTGGGTCCGGGAGGTAACTATGGCTACACCTTC. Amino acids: CVSSLGPGGNYGYTF.